The 12 T cell receptor beta chains reported below all come from one sample, sequenced in a study of STAT5B mutations in CD4+ large granular lymphocyte leukemia. Libraries were prepared by immunoSEQ multiplex PCR; TCRdb keeps only in-frame clonotypes and omits some of them. Of tens of thousands of clones listed, 74% are singletons. What was sequenced was CD4+ T cells from blood buffy coats. The receptors shown here come from a human donor in good health.

This clone was found a few times. The J gene is TRBJ1-1, the V gene TRBV6-1; D may be TRBD1 (5 bases). The CDR3 extends over 15 amino acids. CDR1 MNHNS and CDR2 SASEGT come from the germline V gene. V dropped 3 bases and J dropped 2 bases, with 13 bases sitting between them. As DNA, the CDR3 is TGTGCCAGCAGTGATGGTTGGGACCTTAACACTGAAGCTTTCTTT. Translation gives CASSDGWDLNTEAFF.

The J gene is TRBJ2-5, the V gene TRBV10-3, with TRBD1 matching 9 bases. The CDR3 sequence is 13 residues long. Germline loops: CDR1 ENHRY, CDR2 SYGVKD. Unmatched junction bases numbered 4, after V lost 6 bases and J lost 5 bases. The CDR3 sequence: CAISRGTGETQYF. The CDR3, as DNA: TGTGCCATCAGCCGGGGGACAGGGGAGACCCAGTACTTC.

This chain joins TRBV28 and TRBJ2-7; the D gene is possibly TRBD2 (6 bases). The germline V gene encodes CDR1 MDHEN and CDR2 SYDVKM. The CDR3 runs 13 residues. V lost 8 bases and J 5 bases, leaving 16 bases between the germline ends. CDR3 in amino acids: CASSEGSVHEQYF. For the CDR3, the DNA is TGTGCCAGCTCGGAGGGGTCGGTCCACGAGCAGTACTTC.

V usage is TRBV29-1 and J usage is TRBJ1-5; tentatively, D is TRBD1 (5 bases). Germline CDR1 SQVTM, CDR2 ANQGSEA. This CDR3 region has 14 residues. Trimming left V 2 bases short and J 0 bases short, with 8 bases between. CDR3: CSVELGGSNQPQHF. The CDR3 nucleotides are TGCAGCGTTGAATTGGGGGGTAGCAATCAGCCCCAGCATTTT.

The genes are TRBV28 and TRBJ2-7, with 8 bases matching TRBD2. V lost 4 bases and J lost 7; bases outside the gene matches: 12. CDR3 length equals 15 residues. Germline V gene sequence: CDR1 MDHEN, CDR2 SYDVKM. The CDR3 nucleotides read TGTGCCAGCAGTTCCTCTACCCGACTAGCGTCGGAGCAGTACTTC. Translating it yields CASSSSTRLASEQYF.

The genes are TRBV4-2 and TRBJ2-7, with 9 bases lining up with TRBD2. Germline V CDR1 and CDR2: LGHNA, YNFKEQ. This CDR3 has 20 residues. Trimming took 1 base from V and 1 from J; bases not matched to a gene: 17. The CDR3 coding sequence is TGTGCCAGCAGCCAAGCCGGCGGGAGGGGGGGGGTCCTAAGGTCCTACGAGCAGTACTTC. Its translation: CASSQAGGRGGVLRSYEQYF.

V is TRBV9 and J is TRBJ2-1, with a possible D match to TRBD2 (5 bases). The germline V gene encodes CDR1 SGDLS and CDR2 YYNGEE. Trimming took off 0 bases at V and 1 base at J, with 8 bases between the two ends. The CDR3 loop spans 15 amino acids. CDR3 sequence: CASSVATGSYNEQFF. DNA for the CDR3: TGTGCCAGCAGCGTAGCTACGGGGTCCTACAATGAGCAGTTCTTC.

This chain connects TRBV2 to TRBJ1-2; a weak D match, TRBD1 (6 bases). This CDR3 is 15 amino acids long. The germline V and J ends were trimmed by 6 bases and 2 bases, with 16 bases remaining between them. Germline V gene lookup returns CDR1 SNHLY and CDR2 FYNNEI. As DNA, the CDR3 is TGTGCCAGCAGGAATCCGGGACACCTAAACTATGGCTACACCTTC. Its protein is CASRNPGHLNYGYTF.

The chain employs TRBV28 and TRBJ2-3, with 14 bases identical to TRBD2. The CDR3 spans 17 residues. CDR1 is MDHEN, CDR2 SYDVKM, per germline. The ends lost 3 bases at V and 9 bases at J; junction bases unmatched: 11. This chain's CDR3 is CASSLGLAGATRHTQYF. CDR3 coding DNA: TGTGCCAGCAGTTTGGGACTAGCGGGGGCCACCAGGCACACGCAGTATTTT.

The chain links TRBV9 to TRBJ2-6; perhaps D is TRBD1 or TRBD2 (5 bases each). Germline V CDR1 and CDR2: SGDLS, YYNGEE. There are 16 residues in the CDR3. The germline V and J ends were trimmed by 4 bases and 0 bases, with 11 bases remaining between them. DNA for the CDR3: TGTGCCAGCAGCCTGGGGGAGAGCTCTGGGGCCAACGTCCTGACTTTC. It is translated as CASSLGESSGANVLTF.

The chain is built from TRBV5-1 and TRBJ2-6; D is undetermined. The CDR3 consists of 17 residues. The V end was cut by 1 base, the J end by 0 bases, with 11 bases between. Germline-derived CDR1 and CDR2 are SGHRS and YFSETQ. The DNA for the CDR3 is TGCGCCAGCAGCTTGTGGACGGTTAACTCTGGGGCCAACGTCCTGACTTTC. Amino acid sequence: CASSLWTVNSGANVLTF.

The V call is TRBV13, the J call TRBJ2-1; 11 bases are a match to TRBD1. The V gene end was trimmed by 6 bases and the J gene end by 8 bases; junction bases not matched to a gene: 24. The CDR3 is 20 amino acids. From germline, CDR1 is PRHDT and CDR2 FYEKMQ (reference sequence). In DNA, the CDR3 is TGTGCCAGCAGGAGCCGGACAGGGGGCCGTTCGTGGCTAGGGGGTGATGAGCAGTTCTTC. Protein sequence: CASRSRTGGRSWLGGDEQFF.